This TCR beta chain was profiled in a study of T cells in narcolepsy. The CDR3 has 15 residues. Germline CDR1 is SGHAT and CDR2 is FQNNGV. Trimming stripped 5 bases from V and 2 bases from J, with 16 bases between. The protocol was immunoSEQ multiplex PCR, while the TCRdb copy is restricted to in-frame clones and leaves out a portion. Of under 30,000 clones listed, under 85% are singletons. Points on this clone: The target antigen is unknown.

Study-wide results and limits: Healthy controls reportedly lacked the autoreactive clonotypes serially found in patients' blood.

The source of this sequence is a human donor with narcolepsy. The V call is TRBV11-2, the J call TRBJ2-7; weak D call: TRBD1 (6 bases). Specimen: CD45RA- memory CD4+ T cells from PBMCs. The DNA for the CDR3 is TGTGCCAGCAGCCCACAGGGTGCCTACCCCTACGAGCAGTACTTC. Amino acid sequence: CASSPQGAYPYEQYF. The full variable domain, rest sourced from reference TRBV11-2 and TRBJ2-7, is EAGVAQSPRYKIIEKRQSVAFWCNPISGHATLYWYQQILGQGPKLLIQFQNNGVVDDSQLPKDRFSAERLKGVDSTLKIQPAKLEDSAVYLCASSPQGAYPYEQYFGPGTRLTVT.